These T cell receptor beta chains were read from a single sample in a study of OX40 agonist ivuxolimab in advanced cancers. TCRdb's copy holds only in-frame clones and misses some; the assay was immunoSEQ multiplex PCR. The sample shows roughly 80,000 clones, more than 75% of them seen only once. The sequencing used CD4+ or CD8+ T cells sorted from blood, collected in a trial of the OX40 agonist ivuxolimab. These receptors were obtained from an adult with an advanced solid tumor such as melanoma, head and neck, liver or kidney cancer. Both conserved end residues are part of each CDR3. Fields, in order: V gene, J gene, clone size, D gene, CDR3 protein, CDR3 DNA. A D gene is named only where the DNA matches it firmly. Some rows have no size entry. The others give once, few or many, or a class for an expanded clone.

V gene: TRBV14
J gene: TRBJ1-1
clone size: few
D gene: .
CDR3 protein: CASSQEGRLRGTEAFF
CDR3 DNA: TGTGCCAGCAGCCAAGAAGGACGTCTGCGGGGCACTGAAGCTTTCTTT

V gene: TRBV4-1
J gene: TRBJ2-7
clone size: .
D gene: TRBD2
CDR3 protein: CASSPRGPGTSGSYEQYF
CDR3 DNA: TGCGCCAGCAGCCCCAGGGGTCCCGGGACTAGCGGGAGCTACGAGCAGTACTTC

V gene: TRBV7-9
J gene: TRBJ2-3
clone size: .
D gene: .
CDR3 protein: CASSLAKQRSTDTQYF
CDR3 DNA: TGTGCCAGCAGCTTAGCGAAGCAGAGGAGCACAGATACGCAGTATTTT

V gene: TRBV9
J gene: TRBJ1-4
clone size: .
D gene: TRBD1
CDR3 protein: CASSSRQGVTEKLFF
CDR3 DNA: TGTGCCAGCAGCTCAAGACAGGGAGTTACCGAAAAACTGTTTTTT

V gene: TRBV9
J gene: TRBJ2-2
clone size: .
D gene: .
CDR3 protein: CASSPRGGPGELFF
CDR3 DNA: TGTGCCAGCAGCCCTCGTGGGGGTCCCGGGGAGCTGTTTTTT

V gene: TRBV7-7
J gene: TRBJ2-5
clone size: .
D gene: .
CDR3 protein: CASSLAGIQETQYF
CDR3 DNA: TGTGCCAGCAGCTTAGCCGGAATCCAAGAGACCCAGTACTTC

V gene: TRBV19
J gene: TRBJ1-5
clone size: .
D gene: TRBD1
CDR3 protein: CASWDRGSFSPGQPQHF
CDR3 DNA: TGTGCCAGTTGGGACAGGGGAAGCTTCTCCCCCGGGCAGCCCCAGCATTTT

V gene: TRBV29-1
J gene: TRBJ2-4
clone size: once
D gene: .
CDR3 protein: CSVEDRTLAKNIQYF
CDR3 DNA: TGCAGCGTTGAAGACAGAACCCTAGCCAAAAACATTCAGTACTTC

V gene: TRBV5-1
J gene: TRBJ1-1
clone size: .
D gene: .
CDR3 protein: CASSLERWTEAFF
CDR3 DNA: TGCGCCAGCAGCTTGGAGAGGTGGACTGAAGCTTTCTTT

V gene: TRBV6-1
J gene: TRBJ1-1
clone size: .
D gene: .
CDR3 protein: CASSERGRIEAFF
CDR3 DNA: TGTGCCAGCAGTGAAAGAGGGAGGATCGAAGCTTTCTTT

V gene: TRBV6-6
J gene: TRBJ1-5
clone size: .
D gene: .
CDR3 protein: CASSPTGLPQHF
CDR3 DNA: TGTGCCAGCAGTCCCACAGGATTGCCCCAGCATTTT

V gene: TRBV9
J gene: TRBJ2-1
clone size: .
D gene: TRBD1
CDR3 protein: CASSRRGDRAYNEQFF
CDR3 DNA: TGTGCCAGCAGCCGTAGGGGGGACAGGGCCTACAATGAGCAGTTCTTC